These 21 T cell receptor beta chains came from one sample sequenced in a study of blood T cells in healthy people across ages. Primers used in a second PCR of about 7 to 12 cycles were a sample-barcoded 5' primer and a J-beta primer mix. Via MiXCR, TCRdb re-called the 5' RACE reads, giving one row per CDR3 protein. The table records about 930,000 distinct CDR3 sequences, under 35% of them present only once. These data were also filed under a second study, of T cells of mothers and their children.

Sequencing was carried out using blood. These receptors were collected from a woman between 40 and 55 years old in good health.

The V gene is TRBV5-1, the J gene TRBJ2-5; TRBD1 is a possible D gene (6 bases). Germline V lookup: CDR1 SGHRS, CDR2 YFSETQ. The CDR3 is made up of 13 amino acids. V was clipped by 5 bases and J by 0 bases, with 8 bases between them. CDR3 protein: CASRDSDQETQYF. The CDR3 DNA is TGCGCCAGCAGGGACAGCGACCAAGAGACCCAGTACTTC.

The chain recombines TRBV6-5 with TRBJ2-2; 7 bases map to TRBD2. Germline V CDR1 and CDR2: MNHEY, SVGAGI. J lost 8 bases, V lost 6 bases, and 6 bases had no gene match. The CDR3 runs 13 residues. In nucleotides, the CDR3 is TGTGCCAGCAGGGGTAGCGGGTCTGGGGAGCTGTTTTTT. Translated, it gives CASRGSGSGELFF.

This clonotype appeared a single time. This could be a read error, since a much larger clone is one nucleotide away. V and J are TRBV9 and TRBJ2-1, with TRBD2 identical over 10 bases. Germline lookup yields CDR1 SGDLS and CDR2 YYNGEE. The CDR3 has 15 amino acids. V shed 4 bases, J shed 5 bases, and the junction held 6 bases outside the gene matches. CDR3 DNA: TGTGCCAGCAGCAAGAGGCTAGCGGGGGACAATGAGCAGTTCTTC. Translated: CASSKRLAGDNEQFF.

The rearrangement uses TRBV5-1 and TRBJ2-7; D tentatively fits TRBD1 or TRBD2 (5 bases each). Germline CDR1 and CDR2: SGHRS and YFSETQ. The CDR3 totals 14 residues. V was clipped by 4 bases and J by 3 bases, with 14 bases between them. The CDR3 sequence is CASSTGTVIYEQYF. The CDR3 nucleotides are TGCGCCAGCAGCACCGGGACGGTGATCTACGAGCAGTACTTC.

In its sample, this clonotype was seen a few times. The J gene is TRBJ1-2, the V gene TRBV27; TRBD1 is a possible D gene (5 bases). This CDR3 region has 14 residues. The germline V gene has CDR1 MNHEY and CDR2 SMNVEV (reference sequence). Trimming left V 2 bases short and J 4 bases short, with 11 bases between. CDR3 bases: TGTGCCAGCAGTTTAGCAGGGCAGCTCTATGGCTACACCTTC. Protein product: CASSLAGQLYGYTF.

A few counts support this clonotype. The V gene is TRBV7-2, the J gene TRBJ1-5; D gene unclear. V shed 0 bases and J shed 5 bases, with 11 bases lying between them. Germline V lookup: CDR1 SGHTA, CDR2 FQGNSA. The CDR3 runs to 15 residues. CDR3 sequence reads: CASSLAYALDQPQHF. The CDR3, as DNA: TGTGCCAGCAGCTTAGCGTACGCTCTCGATCAGCCCCAGCATTTT.

This clonotype was picked up many times. The chain has TRBV5-5 and TRBJ2-5; no definite D call. Germline V CDR1 and CDR2: SGHKS, YYEKEE (reference sequence). The CDR3 length is 17 residues. Trimming took off 4 bases at V and 1 base at J, with 20 bases between the two ends. Here the CDR3 reads CASSETRHALGQETQYF. The CDR3 region has the DNA TGTGCCAGCAGCGAAACCCGACATGCCCTGGGCCAAGAGACCCAGTACTTC. Looking up the rest from reference TRBV5-5 and TRBJ2-5 gives the full variable domain: DAGVTQSPTHLIKTRGQQVTLRCSPISGHKSVSWYQQVLGQGPQFIFQYYEKEERGRGNFPDRFSARQFPNYSSELNVNALLLGDSALYLCASSETRHALGQETQYFGPGTRLLVL.

This clonotype has a handful of counts. V gene TRBV28 combines with J gene TRBJ1-1; tentative D call: TRBD1 (5 bases). Germline CDR1 and CDR2: MDHEN and SYDVKM. The CDR3 sequence is 14 residues long. V was shortened by 4 bases and J by 6 bases, with 15 bases between the two germline ends. The CDR3 region is CASSSLGTSAEAFF. CDR3 DNA sequence: TGTGCCAGCAGTTCCTTGGGGACGTCTGCTGAAGCTTTCTTT.

This clonotype was observed at least ten times. V is TRBV7-2 and J is TRBJ2-1, with D perhaps TRBD2 (6 bases). The germline gives CDR1 SGHTA, CDR2 FQGNSA. This CDR3 is built from 15 residues. V lost 4 bases and J lost 4, with 14 bases in between. In DNA, the CDR3 is TGTGCCAGCAGCTCCCAAGTGGGAGGTTACAATGAGCAGTTCTTC. Protein product: CASSSQVGGYNEQFF. The entire variable domain, with the rest obtained from reference TRBV7-2 and TRBJ2-1, is as follows: GAGVSQSPSNKVTEKGKDVELRCDPISGHTALYWYRQSLGQGLEFLIYFQGNSAPDKSGLPSDRFSAERTGGSVSTLTIQRTQQEDSAVYLCASSSQVGGYNEQFFGPGTRLTVL.

The CDR3 protein is CSVEDEGGATYNEQFF. The CDR3 DNA follows: TGCAGCGTTGAAGATGAAGGGGGGGCTACCTACAATGAGCAGTTCTTC. The chain uses TRBV29-1 and TRBJ2-1; perhaps TRBD2 as D (7 bases). The CDR3 contains 16 residues. V lost 0 bases and J 2 bases, leaving 14 bases between the germline ends. Per the germline V gene, CDR1 is SQVTM and CDR2 is ANQGSEA.

This clonotype was recorded at least ten times. The J gene is TRBJ1-4, the V gene TRBV6-5; D is unresolved. The CDR3 sequence is 13 residues long. Germline V gives CDR1 MNHEY, CDR2 SVGAGI. V was pared by 2 bases and J by 4 bases, with 5 bases between. The CDR3 DNA is TGTGCCAGCAGTTACGACCATAATGAAAAACTGTTTTTT. It encodes CASSYDHNEKLFF.

This clonotype was seen at least ten times. This rearrangement joins TRBV29-1 to TRBJ2-5; 13 nucleotides align to TRBD2. This CDR3 has 17 residues. Trimming cost V 1 base and J 0 bases; bases outside gene matches: 5. CDR1 and CDR2 (germline): SQVTM, ANQGSEA. CDR3 nucleotide sequence: TGCAGCGTTGAAGTAGGACTAGCGGGAGTTTACCAAGAGACCCAGTACTTC. Translation: CSVEVGLAGVYQETQYF.

This clonotype was observed a handful of times. The chain couples TRBV10-2 to TRBJ2-3, with 11 bases identical to TRBD2. The V segment lost 0 bases and the J segment 6 bases; nucleotides outside the gene matches: 8. The CDR3 is 17 residues long. The V gene's germline CDR1 is WSHSY and CDR2 SAAADI. The CDR3 DNA follows: TGCGCCAGCAGTGAGTCGTCAATCACTAGCGGGGGTGATACGCAGTATTTT. Its translation: CASSESSITSGGDTQYF.

This chain joins TRBV7-6 and TRBJ2-1; the match to TRBD2 covers 9 bases. Germline CDR1 SGHVS, CDR2 FNYEAQ. This CDR3 has 17 residues. The J segment lost 4 bases and the V segment lost 5 bases, leaving 12 bases of the junction unmatched. CDR3 protein: CASSQETASGVYNEQFF. CDR3 sequence (DNA): TGTGCCAGCAGCCAAGAGACGGCTAGCGGGGTGTACAATGAGCAGTTCTTC.

This clonotype has at least ten counts. V and J are TRBV4-2 and TRBJ2-6; D is ambiguous. V shed 0 bases and J shed 1 base, with 7 bases lying between them. Germline V gives CDR1 LGHNA, CDR2 YNFKEQ. This CDR3 is built from 16 residues. CDR3: CASSQDYGSGANVLTF. The CDR3 DNA reads as TGTGCCAGCAGCCAAGATTACGGGTCTGGGGCCAACGTCCTGACTTTC.

The chain joins TRBV4-3 to TRBJ1-2, with D maybe TRBD1 (5 bases). Germline V gene lookup returns CDR1 LGHNA and CDR2 YSLEER. V was clipped by 0 bases and J by 4 bases, with 12 bases between them. The CDR3 consists of 15 residues. The CDR3 is CASSQDRDDSYGYTF. The DNA for the CDR3 is TGCGCCAGCAGCCAAGATAGGGACGACAGCTATGGCTACACCTTC.

V gene TRBV5-1 combines with J gene TRBJ1-1, with D possibly being TRBD1 (6 bases). V lost 5 bases, J lost 4 bases, and 12 bases lay in between. The CDR3 is 13 amino acids. Germline V gene sequence: CDR1 SGHRS, CDR2 YFSETQ. The DNA for the CDR3 is TGCGCCAGCAGTACAGGGTGGGCCACTGAAGCTTTCTTT. Protein: CASSTGWATEAFF. Full variable domain (outside the CDR3, taken from reference TRBV5-1 and TRBJ1-1): KAGVTQTPRYLIKTRGQQVTLSCSPISGHRSVSWYQQTPGQGLQFLFEYFSETQRNKGNFPGRFSGRQFSNSRSEMNVSTLELGDSALYLCASSTGWATEAFFGQGTRLTVV.

With regard to this clonotype: The junction departs from the called germline gene at one end, perhaps through a read error. The chain couples TRBV2 to TRBJ2-4; D perhaps matches TRBD2 (5 bases). The DNA end lines up better with TRBJ2-5; the J call may be wrong. Germline-derived CDR1 and CDR2 are SNHLY and FYNNEI. This CDR3 region has 13 residues. The CDR3 loop reads CTSSDRGGETQYF. Written as DNA, the CDR3 is TGTACCAGCAGTGATCGGGGTGGAGAGACCCAGTACTTC.

The V gene is TRBV7-2, the J gene TRBJ2-7; D may be TRBD1 (6 bases). The CDR3 has 14 residues. The germline V gene encodes CDR1 SGHTA and CDR2 FQGNSA. V was pared by 4 bases and J by 2 bases, with 12 bases between. The CDR3 region has the DNA TGTGCCAGCAGCTCAGGGGTGCAAACCTACGAGCAGTACTTC. It translates to CASSSGVQTYEQYF.

V and J are TRBV6-2 or TRBV6-3 and TRBJ2-7; 9 bases line up with TRBD1. V was clipped by 7 bases and J by 0 bases; unmatched bases: 7. Germline V gene data show CDR1 as MNHEY and CDR2 as SVGEGT. The CDR3 runs 15 residues. The CDR3 DNA follows: TGTGCCAGCACCCGCGGACAGGGGAGCTCCTACGAGCAGTACTTC. It codes for CASTRGQGSSYEQYF.

This clonotype was counted ten times or more. The V and J genes are TRBV29-1 and TRBJ1-1; 8 bases align to TRBD1. The J segment lost 1 base and the V segment lost 7 bases, leaving 8 bases of the junction unmatched. Germline V gene data show CDR1 as SQVTM and CDR2 as ANQGSEA. The CDR3 has 14 amino acids. The CDR3 nucleotides read TGCAGCGGCCACCGGACAGGGCGGAACACTGAAGCTTTCTTT. It is translated as CSGHRTGRNTEAFF.